This is a list of T cell receptor beta chains from one sample in a study of blood T cell repertoires in COVID-19. Only in-frame clones appear in the TCRdb table, and some are missing; sequencing was by immunoSEQ multiplex PCR. The table lists 150,000 or so clones, over 80% of them singletons. Material for sequencing was peripheral blood. The source is an elderly man with acute or convalescent COVID-19. CDR3s include the opening cysteine and the closing phenylalanine or tryptophan. Each record gives: CDR3 DNA, CDR3 protein, V gene, D gene, CDR3 length, clone size, J gene. A D gene is named only where the DNA matches it firmly. The listing skips clone size in some rows; elsewhere it reads once, few, many or a size class.

CDR3nt: TGCGCCAGCAGCCAAGATTGGACAGGGGGCGAAAGGTATGAAAAACTGTTTTTT
CDR3aa: CASSQDWTGGERYEKLFF
v_gene: TRBV4-1
d_gene: TRBD1
len: 18
abundance: few
j_gene: TRBJ1-4

CDR3nt: TGTGCCAGCAGCCAAGGCACAGGTCCTTACGAGCAGTACTTC
CDR3aa: CASSQGTGPYEQYF
v_gene: TRBV3-1/TRBV3-2
d_gene: .
len: 14
abundance: .
j_gene: TRBJ2-7

CDR3nt: TGTGCCAGCAGTCCAGGGTCGGAAGATACGCAGTATTTT
CDR3aa: CASSPGSEDTQYF
v_gene: TRBV7-9
d_gene: .
len: 13
abundance: .
j_gene: TRBJ2-3

CDR3nt: TGTGCCATCAGTGAGGTAGCGGGGGGGCAAGAGACCCAGTACTTC
CDR3aa: CAISEVAGGQETQYF
v_gene: TRBV10-3
d_gene: TRBD2
len: 15
abundance: .
j_gene: TRBJ2-5

CDR3nt: TGTGCCTGGAAGGGACAGTTGTTAAATGGCTACACCTTC
CDR3aa: CAWKGQLLNGYTF
v_gene: TRBV30
d_gene: TRBD1
len: 13
abundance: .
j_gene: TRBJ1-2

CDR3nt: TGTGCCAGCAGTTACGAGGCCTCCTATAATTCACCCCTCCACTTT
CDR3aa: CASSYEASYNSPLHF
v_gene: TRBV6-6
d_gene: .
len: 15
abundance: .
j_gene: TRBJ1-6

CDR3nt: TGTGCCAGCTCACCACAGGCAGGGGGGAACACCGGGGAGCTGTTTTTT
CDR3aa: CASSPQAGGNTGELFF
v_gene: TRBV18
d_gene: TRBD1
len: 16
abundance: once
j_gene: TRBJ2-2

CDR3nt: TGTGCCAGCAGCCAACAGGGTTTGGTCACCGGGGAGCTGTTTTTT
CDR3aa: CASSQQGLVTGELFF
v_gene: TRBV7-8
d_gene: .
len: 15
abundance: .
j_gene: TRBJ2-2

CDR3nt: TGCAGCGTGTTGACAGGGGAGGCTTTCTTT
CDR3aa: CSVLTGEAFF
v_gene: TRBV29-1
d_gene: TRBD1
len: 10
abundance: .
j_gene: TRBJ1-1

CDR3nt: TGCGCCAGCAGCTTGGACCCGGGGGGGACTGAAGCTTTCTTT
CDR3aa: CASSLDPGGTEAFF
v_gene: TRBV5-1
d_gene: .
len: 14
abundance: .
j_gene: TRBJ1-1

CDR3nt: TGTGCCAGTAGTCCCCGGGGGGGGCGAGAGGGTCAGCCCCAGCATTTT
CDR3aa: CASSPRGGREGQPQHF
v_gene: TRBV19
d_gene: .
len: 16
abundance: once
j_gene: TRBJ1-5

CDR3nt: TGTGCCAGCAGCAATCTGCCCCAAACGGGTCAGCCCCAGCATTTT
CDR3aa: CASSNLPQTGQPQHF
v_gene: TRBV6-1
d_gene: .
len: 15
abundance: .
j_gene: TRBJ1-5

CDR3nt: TGTGCCAGCAGCCCCCCCGGGGGGGCGACAATCTCTGGAAACACCATATATTTT
CDR3aa: CASSPPGGATISGNTIYF
v_gene: TRBV4-2
d_gene: .
len: 18
abundance: .
j_gene: TRBJ1-3

CDR3nt: TGTGCCAGCAGTTACAGACAGGCTAACTATGGCTACACCTTC
CDR3aa: CASSYRQANYGYTF
v_gene: TRBV28
d_gene: .
len: 14
abundance: .
j_gene: TRBJ1-2

CDR3nt: TGTGCCAGTAGTGTCCCGGGACAGGGGAAGATTGAGCAGTTCTTC
CDR3aa: CASSVPGQGKIEQFF
v_gene: TRBV19
d_gene: TRBD1
len: 15
abundance: few
j_gene: TRBJ2-1

CDR3nt: TGTGCCAGCGGTTTAAGGACAGGGGCAAGCACCGGGGAGCTGTTTTTT
CDR3aa: CASGLRTGASTGELFF
v_gene: TRBV2
d_gene: TRBD1
len: 16
abundance: .
j_gene: TRBJ2-2

CDR3nt: TGTGCCAGCAGCGGAGAGACAGCCGTCGGGCTCGGCTACACCTTC
CDR3aa: CASSGETAVGLGYTF
v_gene: TRBV2
d_gene: .
len: 15
abundance: .
j_gene: TRBJ1-2

CDR3nt: TGTGCCAGCAGTGAAATTGGAGCTACTGAGCAGTTCTTC
CDR3aa: CASSEIGATEQFF
v_gene: TRBV2
d_gene: .
len: 13
abundance: .
j_gene: TRBJ2-1

CDR3nt: TGTGCCAGCAGTTACTCCCCCCAGGGGAACTATGGCTACACCTTC
CDR3aa: CASSYSPQGNYGYTF
v_gene: TRBV6-5
d_gene: .
len: 15
abundance: .
j_gene: TRBJ1-2

CDR3nt: TGTGCCAGCAGCACCCAAGCGGGAGGTGGTTACGAGCAGTACTTC
CDR3aa: CASSTQAGGGYEQYF
v_gene: TRBV9
d_gene: TRBD2
len: 15
abundance: few
j_gene: TRBJ2-7

CDR3nt: TGTGCCAGCAGCTCAACGGGACAAACCGGCTCCTACGAGCAGTACTTC
CDR3aa: CASSSTGQTGSYEQYF
v_gene: TRBV11-3
d_gene: .
len: 16
abundance: .
j_gene: TRBJ2-7

CDR3nt: TGTGCCAGCAGCCCTCAACAGGGATTTAATGAAAAACTGTTTTTT
CDR3aa: CASSPQQGFNEKLFF
v_gene: TRBV7-9
d_gene: .
len: 15
abundance: few
j_gene: TRBJ1-4

CDR3nt: TGTGCCAGCAGTGCAAGGGACAGGGGCACAGATACGCAGTATTTT
CDR3aa: CASSARDRGTDTQYF
v_gene: TRBV2
d_gene: TRBD1
len: 15
abundance: once
j_gene: TRBJ2-3

CDR3nt: TGTGCCAGCAGCTTGGGGACAGAGAACACCGGGGAGCTGTTTTTT
CDR3aa: CASSLGTENTGELFF
v_gene: TRBV5-5
d_gene: .
len: 15
abundance: few
j_gene: TRBJ2-2

CDR3nt: TGTGCCAGCAGCCCCGACAGGGGAATCTACGAGCAGTACTTC
CDR3aa: CASSPDRGIYEQYF
v_gene: TRBV7-3
d_gene: TRBD1
len: 14
abundance: .
j_gene: TRBJ2-7

CDR3nt: TGTGCCAGAAGCCCCTTTCACCAGGGGAACTATGGCTACACCTTC
CDR3aa: CARSPFHQGNYGYTF
v_gene: TRBV5-3
d_gene: .
len: 15
abundance: .
j_gene: TRBJ1-2

CDR3nt: TGTGCCAGCAGCGTAGGTCAGGGTCTCTCTGGAAACACCATATATTTT
CDR3aa: CASSVGQGLSGNTIYF
v_gene: TRBV9
d_gene: .
len: 16
abundance: .
j_gene: TRBJ1-3

CDR3nt: TGTGCCAGCAGCACGGGACTAGCGGTCTGGAAGCAGTACTTC
CDR3aa: CASSTGLAVWKQYF
v_gene: TRBV11-2
d_gene: TRBD2
len: 14
abundance: .
j_gene: TRBJ2-7